The present entry profiles one T cell receptor beta chain with its context. Its specificity is not known. This sample is drawn from a study of blood T cells in healthy people across ages. V was trimmed by 1 base and J by 3 bases, leaving 10 bases between them. The CDR3 is made up of 15 amino acids. CDR1 and CDR2 from the germline V gene are LNHNV and YYDKDF (reference sequence). Study-level findings and limits: With donor CMV status unknown, expanded clonotype changes were possibly confounded. Long-lived donors carried more naive CD4+ cells and greater diversity than aged donors. Unsorted PBMCs blocked a conclusive comparison of naive and antigen-experienced cells.

For the second PCR, which ran for about 7 to 11 cycles, a sample-barcoded 5' primer and a J-beta primer mix were used. Unique molecular identifiers of 12 random nucleotides labeled each cDNA. TCRdb reprocessed the 5' RACE reads with MiXCR, giving one entry per CDR3 protein. The table records 630,000 or so distinct CDR3 sequences, around 32% of them present only once. This receptor was obtained from a woman of 80 years or more in good health. The chain has TRBV15 and TRBJ1-5; the D gene is possibly TRBD1 (5 bases). The specimen was blood. The CDR3 reads CATSRGGRDNQPQHF. CDR3 nucleotide sequence: TGTGCCACCAGCAGAGGGGGGAGGGACAATCAGCCCCAGCATTTT.